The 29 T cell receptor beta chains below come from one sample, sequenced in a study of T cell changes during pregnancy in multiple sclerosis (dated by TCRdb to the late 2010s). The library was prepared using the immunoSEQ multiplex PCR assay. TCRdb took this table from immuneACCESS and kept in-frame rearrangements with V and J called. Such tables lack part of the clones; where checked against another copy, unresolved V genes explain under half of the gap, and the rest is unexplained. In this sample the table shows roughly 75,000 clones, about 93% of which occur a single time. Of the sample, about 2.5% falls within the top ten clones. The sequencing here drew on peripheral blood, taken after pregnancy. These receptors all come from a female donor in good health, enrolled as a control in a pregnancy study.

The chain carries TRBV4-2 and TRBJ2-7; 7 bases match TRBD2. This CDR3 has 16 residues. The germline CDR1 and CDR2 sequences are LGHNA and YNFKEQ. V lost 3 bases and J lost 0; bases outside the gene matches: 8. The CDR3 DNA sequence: TGTGCCAGCAGCCACAGTAGCGGGTCGAGCTCCTACGAGCAGTACTTC. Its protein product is CASSHSSGSSSYEQYF.

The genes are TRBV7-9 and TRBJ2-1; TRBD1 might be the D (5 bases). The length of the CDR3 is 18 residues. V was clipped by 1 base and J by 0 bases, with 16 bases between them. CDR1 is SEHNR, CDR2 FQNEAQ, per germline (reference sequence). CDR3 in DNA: TGTGCCAGCAGCTTAGAGGATTTCGCAGGGCCCTCCTACAATGAGCAGTTCTTC. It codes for CASSLEDFAGPSYNEQFF.

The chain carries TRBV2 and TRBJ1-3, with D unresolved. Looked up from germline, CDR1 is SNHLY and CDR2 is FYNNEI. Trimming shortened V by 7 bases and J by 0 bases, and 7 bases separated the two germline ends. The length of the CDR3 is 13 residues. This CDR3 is CASKRRSGNTIYF. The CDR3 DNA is TGTGCCAGCAAGCGGCGCTCTGGAAACACCATATATTTT. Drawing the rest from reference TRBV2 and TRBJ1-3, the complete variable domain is EPEVTQTPSHQVTQMGQEVILRCVPISNHLYFYWYRQILGQKVEFLVSFYNNEISEKSEIFDDQFSVERPDGSNFTLKIRSTKLEDSAMYFCASKRRSGNTIYFGEGSWLTVV.

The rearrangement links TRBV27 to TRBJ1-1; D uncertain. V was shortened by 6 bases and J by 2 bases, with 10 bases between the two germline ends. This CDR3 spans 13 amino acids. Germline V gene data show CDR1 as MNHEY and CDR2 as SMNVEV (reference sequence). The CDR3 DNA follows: TGTGCCAGCAGCCTAGGAATAAACACTGAAGCTTTCTTT. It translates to CASSLGINTEAFF.

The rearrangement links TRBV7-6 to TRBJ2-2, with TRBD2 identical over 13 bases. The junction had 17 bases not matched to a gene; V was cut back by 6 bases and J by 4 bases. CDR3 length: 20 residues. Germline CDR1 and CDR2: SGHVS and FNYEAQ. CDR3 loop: CASSRNPGTSGTVGTGELFF. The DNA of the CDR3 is TGTGCCAGCAGTCGAAATCCCGGGACTAGCGGGACGGTGGGCACCGGGGAGCTGTTTTTT. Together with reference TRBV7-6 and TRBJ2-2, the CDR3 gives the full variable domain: GAGVSQSPRYKVTKRGQDVALRCDPISGHVSLYWYRQALGQGPEFLTYFNYEAQQDKSGLPNDRFSAERPEGSISTLTIQRTEQRDSAMYRCASSRNPGTSGTVGTGELFFGEGSRLTVL.

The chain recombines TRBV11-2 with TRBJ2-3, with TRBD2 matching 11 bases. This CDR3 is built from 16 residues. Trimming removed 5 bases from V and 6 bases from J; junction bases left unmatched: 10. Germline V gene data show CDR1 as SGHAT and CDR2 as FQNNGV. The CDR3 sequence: CASSITSGSRSDTQYF. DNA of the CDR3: TGTGCCAGCAGCATCACTAGCGGGAGTCGTTCCGATACGCAGTATTTT.

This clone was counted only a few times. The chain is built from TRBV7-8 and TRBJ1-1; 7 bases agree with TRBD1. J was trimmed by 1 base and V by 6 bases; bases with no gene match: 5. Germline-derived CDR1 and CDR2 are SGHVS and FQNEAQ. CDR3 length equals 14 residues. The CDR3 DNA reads TGTGCCAGCAGAGGCAGGGGGAGGAACACTGAAGCTTTCTTT. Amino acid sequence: CASRGRGRNTEAFF.

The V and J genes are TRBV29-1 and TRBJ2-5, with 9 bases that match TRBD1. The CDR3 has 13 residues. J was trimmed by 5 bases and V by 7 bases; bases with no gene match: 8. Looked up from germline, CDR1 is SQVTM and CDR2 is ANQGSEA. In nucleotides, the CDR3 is TGCAGCGGGGGACAGGGCCTTTGGGAGACCCAGTACTTC. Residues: CSGGQGLWETQYF.

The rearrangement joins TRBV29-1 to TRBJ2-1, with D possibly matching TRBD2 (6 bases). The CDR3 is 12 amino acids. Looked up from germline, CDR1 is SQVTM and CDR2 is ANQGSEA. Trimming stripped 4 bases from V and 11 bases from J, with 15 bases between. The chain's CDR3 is CSVGDAGSKQFF. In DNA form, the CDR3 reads TGCAGCGTTGGGGACGCCGGGAGTAAGCAGTTCTTC.

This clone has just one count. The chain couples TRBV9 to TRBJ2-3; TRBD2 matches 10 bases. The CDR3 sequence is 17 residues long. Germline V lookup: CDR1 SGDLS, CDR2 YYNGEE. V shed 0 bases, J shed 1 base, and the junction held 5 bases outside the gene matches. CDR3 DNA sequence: TGTGCCAGCAGCGTAGCTCCAGCGGGGGGGGGCACAGATACGCAGTATTTT. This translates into CASSVAPAGGGTDTQYF.

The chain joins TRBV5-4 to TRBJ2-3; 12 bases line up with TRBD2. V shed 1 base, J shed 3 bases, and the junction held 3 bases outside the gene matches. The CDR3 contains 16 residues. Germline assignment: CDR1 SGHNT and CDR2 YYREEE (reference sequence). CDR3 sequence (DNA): TGTGCCAGCAGCTTGCCGCTAGCGGGGGGGACAGATACGCAGTATTTT. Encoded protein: CASSLPLAGGTDTQYF.

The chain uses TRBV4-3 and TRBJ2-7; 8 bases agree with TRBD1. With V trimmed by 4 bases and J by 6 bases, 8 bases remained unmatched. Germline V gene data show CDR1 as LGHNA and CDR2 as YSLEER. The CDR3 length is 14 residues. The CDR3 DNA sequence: TGCGCCAGCAGCCTACGGACAGGGCCCTTCGAGCAGTACTTC. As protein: CASSLRTGPFEQYF.

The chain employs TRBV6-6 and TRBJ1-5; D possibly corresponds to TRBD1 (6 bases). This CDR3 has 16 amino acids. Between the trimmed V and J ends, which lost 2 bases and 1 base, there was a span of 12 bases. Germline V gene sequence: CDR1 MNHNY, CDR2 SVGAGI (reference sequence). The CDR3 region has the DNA TGTGCCAGCAGTTACGGGTCAAGGGGGAGCAATCAGCCCCAGCATTTT. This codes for CASSYGSRGSNQPQHF.

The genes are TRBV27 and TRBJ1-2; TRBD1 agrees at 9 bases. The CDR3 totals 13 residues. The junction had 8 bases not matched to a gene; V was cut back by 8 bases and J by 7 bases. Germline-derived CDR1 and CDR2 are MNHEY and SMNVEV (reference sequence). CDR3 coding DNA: TGTGCCAGCCTCCCGACAGGGGGGTCTGGCTACACCTTC. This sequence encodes CASLPTGGSGYTF.

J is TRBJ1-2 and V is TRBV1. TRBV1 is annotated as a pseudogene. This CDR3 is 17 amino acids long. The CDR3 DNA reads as TGCACCAGCAGCCAAGTCAAGTTTGAGGCTGTTGGATATGGCTACACCTTC. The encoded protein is CTSSQVKFEAVGYGYTF.

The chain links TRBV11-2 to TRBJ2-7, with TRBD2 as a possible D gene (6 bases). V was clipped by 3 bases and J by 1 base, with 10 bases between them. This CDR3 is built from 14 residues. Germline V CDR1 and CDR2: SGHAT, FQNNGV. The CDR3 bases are TGTGCCAGCAGCTTGGGCGGGAATTCCTACGAGCAGTACTTC. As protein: CASSLGGNSYEQYF.

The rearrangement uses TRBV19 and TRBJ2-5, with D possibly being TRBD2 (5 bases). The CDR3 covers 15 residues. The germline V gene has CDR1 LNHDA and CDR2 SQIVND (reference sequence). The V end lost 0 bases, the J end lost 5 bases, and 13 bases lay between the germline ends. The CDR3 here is CASSIETVGGETQYF. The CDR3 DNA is TGTGCCAGTAGTATAGAGACCGTTGGAGGCGAGACCCAGTACTTC.

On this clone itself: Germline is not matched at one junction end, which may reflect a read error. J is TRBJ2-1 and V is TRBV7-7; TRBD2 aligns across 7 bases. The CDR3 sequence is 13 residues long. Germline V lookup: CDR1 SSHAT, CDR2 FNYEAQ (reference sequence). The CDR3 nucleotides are TGTGCTAGCAGCCCACGACTAGCCCATGAGCAGTTCTTC. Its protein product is CASSPRLAHEQFF. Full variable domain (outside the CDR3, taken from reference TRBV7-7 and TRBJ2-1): GAGVSQSPRYKVTKRGQDVTLRCDPISSHATLYWYQQALGQGPEFLTYFNYEAQPDKSGLPSDRFSAERPEGSISTLTIQRTEQRDSAMYRCASSPRLAHEQFFGPGTRLTVL.

CDR3 amino acids: CASSRPRDSTYEQYF. The CDR3 coding sequence is TGTGCCAGCAGCCGTCCCCGGGACAGCACCTACGAGCAGTACTTC. The V and J genes are TRBV6-6 and TRBJ2-7; 7 nucleotides agree with TRBD1. The length of the CDR3 is 15 residues. The junction had 10 bases not matched to a gene; V was cut back by 6 bases and J by 2 bases. The germline V gene has CDR1 MNHNY and CDR2 SVGAGI (reference sequence).

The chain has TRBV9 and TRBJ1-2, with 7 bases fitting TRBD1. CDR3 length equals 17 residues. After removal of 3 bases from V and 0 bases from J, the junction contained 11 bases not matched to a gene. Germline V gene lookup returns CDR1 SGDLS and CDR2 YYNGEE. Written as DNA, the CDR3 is TGTGCCAGCAGCGCAGACAGGGCGGTTAGTTCTAACTATGGCTACACCTTC. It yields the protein CASSADRAVSSNYGYTF.

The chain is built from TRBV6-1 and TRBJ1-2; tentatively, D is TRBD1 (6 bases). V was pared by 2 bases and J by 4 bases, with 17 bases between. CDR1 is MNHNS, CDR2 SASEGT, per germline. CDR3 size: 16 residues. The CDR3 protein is CASSEYGLGHGYGYTF. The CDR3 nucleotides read TGTGCCAGCAGTGAATACGGATTGGGACATGGCTATGGCTACACCTTC.

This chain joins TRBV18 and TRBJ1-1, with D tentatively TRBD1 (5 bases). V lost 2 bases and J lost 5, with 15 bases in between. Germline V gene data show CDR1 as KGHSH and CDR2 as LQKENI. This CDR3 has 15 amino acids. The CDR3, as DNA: TGTGCCAGCTCACCAATGGATCAGGGAGGAACTGAAGCTTTCTTT. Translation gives CASSPMDQGGTEAFF.

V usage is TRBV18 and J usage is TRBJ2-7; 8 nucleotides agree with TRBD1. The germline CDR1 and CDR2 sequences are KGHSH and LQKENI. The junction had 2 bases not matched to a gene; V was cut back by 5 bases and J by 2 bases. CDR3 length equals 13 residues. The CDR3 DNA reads TGTGCCAGCTCAGGACAGGGAACCTACGAGCAGTACTTC. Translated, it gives CASSGQGTYEQYF. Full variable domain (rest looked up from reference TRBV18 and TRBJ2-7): NAGVMQNPRHLVRRRGQEARLRCSPMKGHSHVYWYRQLPEEGLKFMVYLQKENIIDESGMPKERFSAEFPKEGPSILRIQQVVRGDSAAYFCASSGQGTYEQYFGPGTRLTVT.

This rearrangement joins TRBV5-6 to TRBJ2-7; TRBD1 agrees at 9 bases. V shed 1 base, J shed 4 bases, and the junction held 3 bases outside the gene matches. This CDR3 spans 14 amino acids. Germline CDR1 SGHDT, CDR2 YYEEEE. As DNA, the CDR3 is TGTGCCAGCAGCTTGATTGACAGGGGGTACGAGCAGTACTTC. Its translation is CASSLIDRGYEQYF. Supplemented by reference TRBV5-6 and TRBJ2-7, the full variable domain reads DAGVTQSPTHLIKTRGQQVTLRCSPKSGHDTVSWYQQALGQGPQFIFQYYEEEERQRGNFPDRFSGHQFPNYSSELNVNALLLGDSALYLCASSLIDRGYEQYFGPGTRLTVT.

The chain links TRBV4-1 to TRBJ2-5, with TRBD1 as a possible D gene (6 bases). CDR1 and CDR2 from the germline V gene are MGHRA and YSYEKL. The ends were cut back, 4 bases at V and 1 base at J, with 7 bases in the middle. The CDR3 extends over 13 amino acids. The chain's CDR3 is CASSRGPQETQYF. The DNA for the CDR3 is TGCGCCAGCAGCCGGGGGCCCCAAGAGACCCAGTACTTC.

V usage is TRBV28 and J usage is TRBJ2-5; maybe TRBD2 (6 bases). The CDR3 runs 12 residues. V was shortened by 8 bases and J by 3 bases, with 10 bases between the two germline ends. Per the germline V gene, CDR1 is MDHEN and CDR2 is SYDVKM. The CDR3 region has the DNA TGTGCCAGCTTCGGGGGAAAAGAGACCCAGTACTTC. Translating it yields CASFGGKETQYF. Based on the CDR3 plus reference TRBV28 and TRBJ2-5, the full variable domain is DVKVTQSSRYLVKRTGEKVFLECVQDMDHENMFWYRQDPGLGLRLIYFSYDVKMKEKGDIPEGYSVSREKKERFSLILESASTNQTSMYLCASFGGKETQYFGPGTRLLVL.

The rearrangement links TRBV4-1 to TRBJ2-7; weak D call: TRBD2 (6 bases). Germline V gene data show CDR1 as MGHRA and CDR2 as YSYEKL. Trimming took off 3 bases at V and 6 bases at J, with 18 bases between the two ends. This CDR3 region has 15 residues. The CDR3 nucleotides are TGCGCCAGCAGCCAGGAGACTAGTATAAATGGCGAGCAGTACTTC. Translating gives CASSQETSINGEQYF.

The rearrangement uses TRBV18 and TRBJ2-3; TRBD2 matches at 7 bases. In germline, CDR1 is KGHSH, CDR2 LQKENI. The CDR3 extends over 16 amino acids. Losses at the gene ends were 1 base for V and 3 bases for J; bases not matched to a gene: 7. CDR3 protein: CASSPLTAGQTDTQYF. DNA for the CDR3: TGTGCCAGCTCACCACTGACAGCGGGGCAAACAGATACGCAGTATTTT.

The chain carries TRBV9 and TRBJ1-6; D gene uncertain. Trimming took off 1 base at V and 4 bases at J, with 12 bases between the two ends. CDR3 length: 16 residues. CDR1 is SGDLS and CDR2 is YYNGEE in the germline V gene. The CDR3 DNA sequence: TGTGCCAGCAGCGTAAGTCTTCGAGGATATAATTCACCCCTCCACTTT. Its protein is CASSVSLRGYNSPLHF.